This TCR beta chain was observed in a study of breast tumors, draining lymph nodes, adjacent tissues. V shed 1 base, J shed 4 bases, and the junction held 7 bases outside the gene matches. The CDR3 has 17 amino acids. CDR1 and CDR2 (germline): KGHSH, LQKENI. There are a few counts of this clonotype. The antigen is unknown. The lymph nodes were axillary draining lymph nodes from breast cancer patients. Study-level results: Findings are consistent with lymph node origin and intratumoral expansion of most tumor T cells. Tumor repertoires ranked between lymph nodes and nontumor tissue in diversity, with V and J gene preferences. Tumor T cell lymph node origin was a supported hypothesis, not proven. Luminal-like breast cancer showed significantly higher tumor–nontumor repertoire similarity than basal-like.

A single record per CDR3 protein comes from TCRdb applying MiXCR to the multiplex PCR reads. Of over 150,000 distinct CDR3 sequences in the sample, over 25% were seen once. This clonotype was sampled from a female donor with breast cancer. Some clones in this sample may be carry-over from other donors' samples. Sequenced input: axillary lymph node tissue. The genes are TRBV18 and TRBJ1-2; 12 nucleotides agree with TRBD1. The CDR3 DNA is TGTGCCAGCTCACCACGATATGAGGGACAGGGGGCCTATGGCTACACCTTC. As protein: CASSPRYEGQGAYGYTF.